This T cell receptor (beta chain) was sequenced during a study of OX40 agonist ivuxolimab in advanced cancers. Study-level background: The dose-escalation group included hepatocellular carcinoma, melanoma, renal cell carcinoma and head and neck cancer. Allowance was made for prior anti-PD-1, anti-PD-L1 or anti-CTLA-4 therapy, and 40% had some.

Autoimmune disease history or systemic immunosuppression led to patients being barred. Data came from immunoSEQ multiplex PCR; TCRdb stores just in-frame clones and leaves some out. Among thousands of clones listed, under 85% were seen once. Germline CDR1 reads SEHNR; CDR2 reads FQNEAQ (reference sequence). With 3 bases clipped from V and 5 bases from J, the junction kept 11 bases outside the gene matches. The CDR3 is made up of 16 amino acids. The origin of this receptor is an adult with an advanced solid tumor such as melanoma, head and neck, liver or kidney cancer. The source was CD4+ or CD8+ T cells sorted from blood, collected in a trial of the OX40 agonist ivuxolimab. V usage is TRBV7-9 and J usage is TRBJ2-7, with 9 nucleotides matching TRBD1. The CDR3 bases are TGTGCCAGCAGCTTGCTCTCCGGGACAGGGCGGGACGAGCAGTACTTC. Translation: CASSLLSGTGRDEQYF.